Listed here are 17 T cell receptor beta chains from one sample, sequenced in a study of cytomegalovirus exposure and HLA in healthy donors. The PCR had 60 Vbeta and 13 Jbeta primers. Some clones are missing from TCRdb's copy, which holds only in-frame ones; the method was immunoSEQ multiplex PCR. Counted here are more than 90,000 clones, roughly 79% occurring once; the ten biggest clones make up approximately 0.6%. Sequenced: PBMCs. Receptors originate from a man aged 30 to 39 in good health and CMV-seronegative.

The chain uses TRBV23-1 and TRBJ1-3; D is unresolved. TRBV23-1 is recorded as an ORF, its role being uncertain. This CDR3 region has 15 residues. The germline V and J ends were trimmed by 2 bases and 1 base, with 9 bases remaining between them. The CDR3 loop reads CASSQVGGSGNTIYF. The CDR3, as DNA: TGCGCCAGCAGTCAAGTGGGAGGGTCTGGAAACACCATATATTTT.

The chain employs TRBV19 and TRBJ1-1; 7 positions agree with TRBD1. V shed 5 bases, J shed 3 bases, and the junction held 15 bases outside the gene matches. Per germline, CDR1 LNHDA and CDR2 SQIVND (reference sequence). CDR3 length: 17 residues. In DNA form, the CDR3 reads TGTGCCAGTAGTGCCCGACAGGGACTGGGGGGATACACTGAAGCTTTCTTT. As protein: CASSARQGLGGYTEAFF.

This sequence joins TRBV7-9 and TRBJ1-1; D is uncertain. Trimming took 3 bases from V and 4 from J, leaving 15 bases between them. Germline-derived CDR1 and CDR2 are SEHNR and FQNEAQ (reference sequence). The CDR3 is 15 amino acids. CDR3 DNA sequence: TGTGCCAGCAGCTTGAGTCTCTCGGTCGGCACTGAAGCTTTCTTT. Its translation: CASSLSLSVGTEAFF.

This clone was recorded a few times. This chain joins TRBV2 and TRBJ2-7; a possible D gene is TRBD2 (6 bases). With 6 bases removed from V and 3 bases from J, the gap between germline ends came to 9 bases. This CDR3 is 12 amino acids long. Germline assignment: CDR1 SNHLY and CDR2 FYNNEI. The CDR3 region has the DNA TGTGCCAGCAGATTGGGGGGCTACGAGCAGTACTTC. Translating gives CASRLGGYEQYF.

The chain links TRBV12-5 to TRBJ1-2, with TRBD1 identical over 8 bases. CDR1 and CDR2 (germline): LGHNT, FRNRAP. The junction had 4 bases not matched to a gene; V was cut back by 7 bases and J by 0 bases. This CDR3 contains 14 residues. The CDR3 DNA sequence: TGTGCTAGTGCCCCGGACAGGGCTAACTATGGCTACACCTTC. Its translation is CASAPDRANYGYTF.

The gene calls are TRBV5-1 and TRBJ1-2; D gene unclear. V lost 5 bases, J lost 4 bases, and 15 bases lay in between. Looked up from germline, CDR1 is SGHRS and CDR2 is YFSETQ. This CDR3 contains 14 residues. The CDR3, as DNA: TGCGCCAGCAGTCACAGCAGCCCCGCCTATGGCTACACCTTC. Its protein product is CASSHSSPAYGYTF.

This chain uses TRBV29-1 with TRBJ1-5; 8 bases agree with TRBD1. The CDR3 is 15 residues long. V shed 0 bases, J shed 4 bases, and the junction held 5 bases outside the gene matches. Looked up from germline, CDR1 is SQVTM and CDR2 is ANQGSEA. The CDR3 DNA sequence: TGCAGCGTTGAAGATGGGCAGGGGGCGAATCAGCCCCAGCATTTT. This translates into CSVEDGQGANQPQHF.

The chain links TRBV21-1 to TRBJ1-4; TRBD1 is the table's D call and was not checked against the DNA. TRBV21-1 has pseudogene status. CDR3 size: 17 residues. The DNA of the CDR3 is TGTGCCAGCAGCTTACAGGGCCCCTCTGCAACTAATGAAAAACTGTTTTTT. Protein sequence: CASSLQGPSATNEKLFF.

V gene TRBV19 combines with J gene TRBJ1-2, with D perhaps matching TRBD1 (6 bases). This CDR3 spans 15 amino acids. With 6 bases removed from V and 2 bases from J, the gap between germline ends came to 16 bases. Germline V gene lookup returns CDR1 LNHDA and CDR2 SQIVND (reference sequence). CDR3 sequence reads: CASRKQGSGNYGYTF. The CDR3 DNA follows: TGTGCCAGTAGGAAGCAGGGGTCGGGGAACTATGGCTACACCTTC.

The genes are TRBV19 and TRBJ1-1; D might be TRBD1 (5 bases). Germline V gene lookup returns CDR1 LNHDA and CDR2 SQIVND (reference sequence). With 1 base removed from V and 2 bases from J, the gap between germline ends came to 8 bases. The CDR3 is 14 amino acids. The CDR3 region is CASSIVGVNTEAFF. The CDR3 DNA reads as TGTGCCAGTAGTATAGTAGGGGTTAACACTGAAGCTTTCTTT.

The chain couples TRBV6-1 to TRBJ2-1; 9 nucleotides match TRBD2. J gave up 5 bases and V 3 bases, and 8 bases lay outside the gene matches. The CDR3 covers 16 residues. Germline V CDR1 and CDR2: MNHNS, SASEGT. The CDR3, as DNA: TGTGCCAGCAGTGAGGCGCTAGCGGGGTACAACAATGAGCAGTTCTTC. Translating gives CASSEALAGYNNEQFF.

The J gene is TRBJ2-7, the V gene TRBV27; 8 bases align to TRBD1. The CDR3 runs to 14 residues. Germline V lookup: CDR1 MNHEY, CDR2 SMNVEV (reference sequence). Germline trimming cut 3 bases from V and 7 bases from J; bases unmatched to any gene: 8. CDR3 in amino acids: CASSFGQGAGEQYV. The CDR3 DNA sequence: TGTGCCAGCAGTTTCGGGCAGGGGGCGGGGGAGCAGTACGTC.

The gene calls are TRBV7-3 and TRBJ1-1; 10 bases fit TRBD1. The CDR3 totals 13 residues. From germline, CDR1 is SGHTA and CDR2 FQGTGA. With 5 bases clipped from V and 7 bases from J, the junction kept 4 bases outside the gene matches. The CDR3 here is CASSTGTGVEAFF. Here the CDR3 DNA reads TGTGCCAGCAGCACAGGGACAGGGGTTGAAGCTTTCTTT.

The J gene is TRBJ2-1, the V gene TRBV7-3; 8 nucleotides match TRBD2. The CDR3 covers 14 residues. V dropped 4 bases and J dropped 8; count of bases not matched to a gene: 7. Germline loops: CDR1 SGHTA, CDR2 FQGTGA. The CDR3 DNA reads TGTGCCAGCAGCTACGGACTAGCTTCCGATGAGCAGTTCTTC. Translating it yields CASSYGLASDEQFF. The whole variable domain, filled in from reference TRBV7-3 and TRBJ2-1, reads GAGVSQTPSNKVTEKGKYVELRCDPISGHTALYWYRQSLGQGPEFLIYFQGTGAADDSGLPNDRFFAVRPEGSVSTLKIQRTERGDSAVYLCASSYGLASDEQFFGPGTRLTVL.

The rearrangement joins TRBV6-4 to TRBJ2-4; weak D call: TRBD1 (6 bases). The V and J ends lost 2 bases and 6 bases respectively, with 11 bases between them. The CDR3 is 14 residues long. Per the germline V gene, CDR1 is MRHNA and CDR2 is SNTAGT. In DNA, the CDR3 is TGTGCCAGCAGTGACAGGGAAGGGGGAAACATTCAGTACTTC. It yields the protein CASSDREGGNIQYF.

This chain joins TRBV15 and TRBJ1-4, with 7 bases identical to TRBD1. V gave up 5 bases and J gave up 4 bases; unmatched junction bases: 7. Germline V gene data show CDR1 as LNHNV and CDR2 as YYDKDF (reference sequence). The CDR3 loop spans 15 amino acids. CDR3 coding DNA: TGTGCCACCAGCGTACCAGGGGGGATTAATGAAAAACTGTTTTTT. Protein: CATSVPGGINEKLFF.

The J gene is TRBJ2-7, the V gene TRBV9; possibly TRBD2 for D (5 bases). The V end lost 2 bases, the J end lost 2 bases, and 8 bases lay between the germline ends. Germline V gene data show CDR1 as SGDLS and CDR2 as YYNGEE. The CDR3 is made up of 13 amino acids. CDR3 in amino acids: CASSVGLTYEQYF. CDR3 DNA: TGTGCCAGCAGCGTTGGACTCACCTACGAGCAGTACTTC.